The clone carrying this T cell receptor (beta chain) was seen once. As yet, its antigen is unknown. The sample belongs to a study of cytomegalovirus exposure and HLA in healthy donors. Study observations and caveats: Later analysis associated a missense DCLRE1C variant with TCR beta V- and J-gene trimming. For most TCR beta V segments, an earlier analysis put the productive rate at about 90% or about 30% of the time. Across all donors, roughly uniform sequencing depth was an assumption of the presence/absence analyses.

This CDR3 has 14 amino acids. Trimming took off 6 bases at V and 4 bases at J, with 13 bases between the two ends. Germline loops: CDR1 SGHAT, CDR2 FQNNGV. The PCR contained 60 Vbeta and 13 Jbeta primers. Repertoires were generated with immunoSEQ multiplex PCR, while TCRdb's copy carries only in-frame clones and drops some. This table holds around 160,000 clones, over 60% found once. The chain carries TRBV11-2 and TRBJ1-5, with D perhaps matching TRBD1 (6 bases). Material for sequencing was PBMCs. The receptor was derived from a man between 40 and 49 years old in good health and CMV-seropositive. The CDR3 nucleotides are TGTGCCAGCAGTGTCGGGACACCTAATCAGCCCCAGCATTTT. Amino acids: CASSVGTPNQPQHF.